Sequencing of this TCR beta chain was carried out in a study of blood T cell repertoires in COVID-19. Study-level information: The cDNA or gDNA used as material had been derived from T cells, B-cell-depleted T cells, or PBMCs.

The CDR3 has 14 amino acids. Germline V gives CDR1 MNHEY, CDR2 SMNVEV (reference sequence). Trimming removed 2 bases at V and 5 bases at J, with 10 bases between. Original processing notes: Using reference gene primer amplification, nucleated cell counts were estimated. Using immunoSEQ multiplex PCR, the repertoire was profiled, and TCRdb retains in-frame clones only, with some absent. The V and J calls and clone size are taken from that table; D and trimming were inferred from the DNA. The sample has roughly 260,000 clones; more than 75% are singletons. The origin of this receptor is a woman in her fifties or sixties with acute or convalescent COVID-19. The sequencing sample was made of peripheral blood. The gene calls are TRBV27 and TRBJ1-5, with TRBD1 as a possible D gene (5 bases). DNA for the CDR3: TGTGCCAGCAGTTTAGCCAGGGTGTATCAGCCCCAGCATTTT. Translated: CASSLARVYQPQHF.